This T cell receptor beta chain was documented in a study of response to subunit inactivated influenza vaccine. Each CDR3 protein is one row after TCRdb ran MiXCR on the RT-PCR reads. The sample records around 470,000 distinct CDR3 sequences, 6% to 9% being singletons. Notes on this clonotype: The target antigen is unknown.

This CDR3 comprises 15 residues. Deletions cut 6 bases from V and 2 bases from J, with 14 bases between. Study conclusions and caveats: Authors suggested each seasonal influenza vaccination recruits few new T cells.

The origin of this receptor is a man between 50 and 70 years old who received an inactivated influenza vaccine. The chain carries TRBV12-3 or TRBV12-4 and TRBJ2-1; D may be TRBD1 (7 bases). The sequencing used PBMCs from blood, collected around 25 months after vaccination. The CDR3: CASSNFRGAYNEQFF. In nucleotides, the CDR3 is TGTGCCAGCAGCAACTTCAGGGGGGCCTACAATGAGCAGTTCTTC.